This T cell receptor (beta chain) was sequenced during a study of shared clonotypes between healthy human individuals. Background on the study: Donors had three CD4 naive, three CD4 memory, two CD8 naive and one CD8 memory plate apiece. General study points: Read depth was anticipated to influence clonotype sharing among donors. Relative to clonotypes present in all four donors, those not shared had lower generation probabilities.

Measured with immunoSEQ multiplex PCR; TCRdb has only the in-frame clones, and not every one. The data show some 200,000 clones, 85% to 95% seen once. V dropped 8 bases and J dropped 0 bases, with 9 bases sitting between them. CDR1 is MDHEN and CDR2 is SYDVKM in the germline V gene. The CDR3 has 13 residues. Turning to this clone: Its antigen is currently unknown.

The receptor was derived from a woman in her 30s in good health. V gene TRBV28 combines with J gene TRBJ2-3; D is ambiguous. Sequenced input: naive CD4+ T cells sorted from blood. Subset of the sample: CD45RA+ positively selected. This chain's CDR3 is CASVLRSTDTQYF. In DNA, the CDR3 is TGTGCCAGCGTCCTGAGGAGCACAGATACGCAGTATTTT. The full variable domain, rest sourced from reference TRBV28 and TRBJ2-3, is DVKVTQSSRYLVKRTGEKVFLECVQDMDHENMFWYRQDPGLGLRLIYFSYDVKMKEKGDIPEGYSVSREKKERFSLILESASTNQTSMYLCASVLRSTDTQYFGPGTRLTVL.